This T cell receptor beta chain came from a study of somatic mutations in cytotoxic T cells in rheumatoid arthritis. Sequencing was performed with immunoSEQ multiplex PCR; in TCRdb, only in-frame clones are kept and a portion is missing. Here the sample spans 15,000 to 20,000 clones, approximately 80% being singletons. The ends lost 5 bases at V and 7 bases at J; junction bases unmatched: 5. CDR3 length: 13 amino acids. Germline V gives CDR1 SGHTA, CDR2 FQGNSA. The chain has TRBV7-2 and TRBJ2-1; the match to TRBD2 covers 7 bases. The sequenced sample was CD8+ T cells sorted from blood. This sequence was found in an adult with rheumatoid arthritis. The CDR3, as DNA: TGTGCCAGCAGCCTACTCGGGGGGAATGAGCAGTTCTTC. It encodes CASSLLGGNEQFF.